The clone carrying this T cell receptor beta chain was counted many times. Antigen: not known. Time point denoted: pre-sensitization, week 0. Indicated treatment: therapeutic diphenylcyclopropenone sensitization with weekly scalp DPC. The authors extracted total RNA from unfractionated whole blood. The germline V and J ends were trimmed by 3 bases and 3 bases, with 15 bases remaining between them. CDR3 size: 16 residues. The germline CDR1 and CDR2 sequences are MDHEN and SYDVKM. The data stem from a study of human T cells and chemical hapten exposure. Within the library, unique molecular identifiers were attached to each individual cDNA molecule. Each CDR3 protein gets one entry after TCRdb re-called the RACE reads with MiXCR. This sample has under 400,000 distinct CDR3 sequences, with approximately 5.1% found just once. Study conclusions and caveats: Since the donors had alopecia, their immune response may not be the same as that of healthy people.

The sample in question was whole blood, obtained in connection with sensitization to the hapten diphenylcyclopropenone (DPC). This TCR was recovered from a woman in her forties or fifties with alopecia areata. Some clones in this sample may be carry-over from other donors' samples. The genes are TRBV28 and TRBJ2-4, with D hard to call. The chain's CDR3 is CASSFRQVDGKNIQYF. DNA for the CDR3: TGTGCCAGCAGTTTCCGGCAGGTCGACGGCAAAAACATTCAGTACTTC. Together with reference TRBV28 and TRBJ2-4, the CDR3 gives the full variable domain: DVKVTQSSRYLVKRTGEKVFLECVQDMDHENMFWYRQDPGLGLRLIYFSYDVKMKEKGDIPEGYSVSREKKERFSLILESASTNQTSMYLCASSFRQVDGKNIQYFGAGTRLSVL.